This TCR beta chain appears in the sequencing data of a study of beta chain features in type 1 diabetes. Germline loops: CDR1 SQVTM, CDR2 ANQGSEA. V lost 4 bases and J lost 0, with 12 bases in between. The CDR3 spans 14 residues. The authors reverse transcribed all of the isolated RNA, so sequencing captured expressed TCRB transcripts. The repertoire was sequenced with immunoSEQ multiplex PCR; TCRdb's copy has only in-frame clones and lacks some. The table shows more than 60,000 clones, with around three fifths occurring only once. Sequencing was performed on Tregs from blood. The origin of this receptor is a woman aged 18-35 years in good health. The chain joins TRBV29-1 to TRBJ1-1, with unresolved D. The CDR3 loop is CSVVADTLNTEAFF. CDR3 in DNA: TGCAGCGTTGTGGCTGACACCCTGAACACTGAAGCTTTCTTT.